This T cell receptor beta chain appears in the sequencing data of a study of blood T cell repertoires in COVID-19. Overall study: PBMCs, B-cell-depleted T cells, or T cells provided the cDNA or gDNA that made up the material.

The repertoire was sequenced with immunoSEQ multiplex PCR; TCRdb's copy has only in-frame clones and lacks some. This repertoire shows roughly 260,000 clones, about 89% found once; its top ten account for around 10%. Germline CDR1 is LNHNV and CDR2 is YYDKDF (reference sequence). The V end was cut by 0 bases, the J end by 9 bases, with 15 bases between. The CDR3 sequence is 15 residues long. Sequencing was done on a sample of peripheral blood. V is TRBV15 and J is TRBJ1-5; TRBD1 might be the D (5 bases). The source is a man aged 35 to 55 who had recovered from COVID-19. The DNA for the CDR3 is TGTGCCACCAGCAGAGATTTGGGGGGTCCAACGCCCCAGCATTTT. Protein product: CATSRDLGGPTPQHF.